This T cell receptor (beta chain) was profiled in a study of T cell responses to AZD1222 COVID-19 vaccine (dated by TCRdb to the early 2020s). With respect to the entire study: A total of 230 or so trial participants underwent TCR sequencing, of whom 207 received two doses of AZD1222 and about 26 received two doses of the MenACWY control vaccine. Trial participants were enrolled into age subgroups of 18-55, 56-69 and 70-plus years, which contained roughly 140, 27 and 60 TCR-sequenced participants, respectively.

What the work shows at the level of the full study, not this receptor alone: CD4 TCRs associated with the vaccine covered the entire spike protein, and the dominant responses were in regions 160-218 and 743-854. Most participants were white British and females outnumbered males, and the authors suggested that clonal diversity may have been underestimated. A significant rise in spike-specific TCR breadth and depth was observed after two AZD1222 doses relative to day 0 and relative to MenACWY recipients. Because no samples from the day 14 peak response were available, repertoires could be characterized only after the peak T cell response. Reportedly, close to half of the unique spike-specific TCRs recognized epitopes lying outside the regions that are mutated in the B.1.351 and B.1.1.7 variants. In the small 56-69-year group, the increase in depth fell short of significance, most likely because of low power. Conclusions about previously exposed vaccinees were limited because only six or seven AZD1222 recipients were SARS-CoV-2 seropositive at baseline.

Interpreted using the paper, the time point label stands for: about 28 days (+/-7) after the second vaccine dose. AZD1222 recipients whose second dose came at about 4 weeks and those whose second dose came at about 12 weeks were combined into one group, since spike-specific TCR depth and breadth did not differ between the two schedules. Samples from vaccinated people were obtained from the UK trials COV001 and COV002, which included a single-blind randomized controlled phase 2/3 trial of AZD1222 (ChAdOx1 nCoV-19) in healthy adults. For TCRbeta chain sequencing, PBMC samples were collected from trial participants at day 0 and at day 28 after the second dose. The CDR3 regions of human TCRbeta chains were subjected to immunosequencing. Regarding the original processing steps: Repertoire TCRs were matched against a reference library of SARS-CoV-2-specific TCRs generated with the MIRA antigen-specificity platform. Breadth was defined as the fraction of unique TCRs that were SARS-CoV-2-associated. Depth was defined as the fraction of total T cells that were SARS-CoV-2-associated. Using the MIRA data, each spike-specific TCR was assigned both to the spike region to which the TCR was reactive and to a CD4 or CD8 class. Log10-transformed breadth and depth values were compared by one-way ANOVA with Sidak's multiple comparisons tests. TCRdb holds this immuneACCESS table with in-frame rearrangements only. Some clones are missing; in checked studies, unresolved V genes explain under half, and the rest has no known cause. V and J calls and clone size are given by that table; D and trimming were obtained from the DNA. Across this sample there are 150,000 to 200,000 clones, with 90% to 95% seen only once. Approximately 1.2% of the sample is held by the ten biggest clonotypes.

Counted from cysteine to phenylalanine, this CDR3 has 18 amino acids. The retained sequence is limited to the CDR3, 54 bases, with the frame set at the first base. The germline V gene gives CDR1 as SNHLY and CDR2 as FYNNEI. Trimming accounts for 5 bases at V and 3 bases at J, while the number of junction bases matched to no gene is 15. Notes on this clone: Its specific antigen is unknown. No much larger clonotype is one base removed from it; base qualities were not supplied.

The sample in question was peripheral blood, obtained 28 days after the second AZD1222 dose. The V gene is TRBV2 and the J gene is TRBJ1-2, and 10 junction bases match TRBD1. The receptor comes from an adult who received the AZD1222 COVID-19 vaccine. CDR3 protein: CASSYLPGQGSSYYGYTF. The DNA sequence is TGTGCCAGCAGTTACCTACCGGGACAGGGGTCCTCCTACTATGGCTACACCTTC.